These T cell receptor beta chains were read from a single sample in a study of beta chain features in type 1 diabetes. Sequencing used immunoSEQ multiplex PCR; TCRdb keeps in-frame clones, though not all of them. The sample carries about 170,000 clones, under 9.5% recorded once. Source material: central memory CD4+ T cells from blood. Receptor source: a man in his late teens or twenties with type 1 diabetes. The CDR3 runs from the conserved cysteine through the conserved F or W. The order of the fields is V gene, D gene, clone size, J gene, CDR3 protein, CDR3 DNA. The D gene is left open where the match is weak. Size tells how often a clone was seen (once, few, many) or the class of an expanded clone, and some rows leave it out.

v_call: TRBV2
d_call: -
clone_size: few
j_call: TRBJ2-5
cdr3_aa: CASIRGLGETQYF
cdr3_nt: TGTGCCAGCATCCGCGGACTCGGAGAGACCCAGTACTTC

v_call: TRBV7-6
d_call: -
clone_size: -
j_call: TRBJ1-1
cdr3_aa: CASSLTDRNTEAFF
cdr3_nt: TGTGCCAGCAGCTTGACAGACAGGAACACTGAAGCTTTCTTT

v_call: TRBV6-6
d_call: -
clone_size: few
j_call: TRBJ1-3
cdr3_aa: CASSAQGSATGNTIYF
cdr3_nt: TGTGCCAGCAGTGCCCAGGGGAGTGCAACGGGAAACACCATATATTTT

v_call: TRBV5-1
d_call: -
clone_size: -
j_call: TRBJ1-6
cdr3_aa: CASSLQQGNSPLHF
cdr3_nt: TGCGCCAGCAGCTTGCAACAGGGAAATTCACCCCTCCACTTT

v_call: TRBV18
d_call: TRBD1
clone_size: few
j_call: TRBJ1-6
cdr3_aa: CASSPTRDRGSSPLHF
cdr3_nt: TGTGCCAGCTCACCAACCCGGGACAGGGGTTCGTCACCCCTCCACTTT

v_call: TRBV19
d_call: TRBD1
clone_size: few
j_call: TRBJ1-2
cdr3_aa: CASSDRDYGYTF
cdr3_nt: TGTGCCAGTTCGGACAGGGATTATGGCTACACCTTC

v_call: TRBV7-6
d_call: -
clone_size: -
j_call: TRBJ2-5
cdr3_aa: CASSLGQGPQETQYF
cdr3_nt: TGTGCCAGCAGCTTAGGTCAGGGGCCCCAGGAGACCCAGTACTTC

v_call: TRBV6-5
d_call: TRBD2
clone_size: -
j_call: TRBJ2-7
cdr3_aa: CASTPGTSVVYEQYF
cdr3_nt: TGTGCCAGCACCCCGGGGACTAGCGTGGTGTACGAGCAGTACTTC

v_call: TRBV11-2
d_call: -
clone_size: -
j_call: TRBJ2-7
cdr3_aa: CASSLGEEGYLLEQYF
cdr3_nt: TGTGCCAGCAGCCTAGGGGAGGAGGGGTACCTCCTCGAGCAGTACTTC

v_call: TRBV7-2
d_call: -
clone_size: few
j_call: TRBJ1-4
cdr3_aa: CASSPRGGAGNEKLFF
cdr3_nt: TGTGCCAGCAGCCCGCGAGGGGGGGCGGGTAATGAAAAACTGTTTTTT

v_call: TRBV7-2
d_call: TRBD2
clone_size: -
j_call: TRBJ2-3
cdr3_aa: CASSATPSGGGRDTQYF
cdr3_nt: TGTGCCAGCAGCGCGACGCCGAGCGGGGGGGGACGCGATACGCAGTATTTT

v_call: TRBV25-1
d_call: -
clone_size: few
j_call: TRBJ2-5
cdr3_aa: CASSDLRTVGETQYF
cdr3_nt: TGTGCCAGCAGTGATTTAAGGACAGTGGGAGAGACCCAGTACTTC

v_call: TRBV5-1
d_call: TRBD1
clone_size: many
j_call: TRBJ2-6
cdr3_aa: CASSDGNRGLGGANVLTF
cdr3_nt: TGCGCCAGCAGCGACGGGAACAGGGGGCTTGGTGGGGCCAACGTCCTGACTTTC

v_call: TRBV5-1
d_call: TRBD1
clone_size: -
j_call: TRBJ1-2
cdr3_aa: CASSWTGHGYTF
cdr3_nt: TGCGCCAGCAGCTGGACAGGCCATGGCTACACCTTC

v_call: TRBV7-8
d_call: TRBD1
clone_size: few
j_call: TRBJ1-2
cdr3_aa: CASSTRQGGSYGYTF
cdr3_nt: TGTGCCAGCAGCACCCGACAGGGAGGAAGCTATGGCTACACCTTC

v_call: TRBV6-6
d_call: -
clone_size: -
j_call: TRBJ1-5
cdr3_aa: CASTSTKGGSNQPQHF
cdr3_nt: TGTGCCAGCACTTCGACTAAAGGAGGCTCCAATCAGCCCCAGCATTTT

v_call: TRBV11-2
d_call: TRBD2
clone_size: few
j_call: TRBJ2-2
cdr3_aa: CASSTRDYNTGELFF
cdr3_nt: TGTGCCAGCAGCACCCGGGACTACAACACCGGGGAGCTGTTTTTT

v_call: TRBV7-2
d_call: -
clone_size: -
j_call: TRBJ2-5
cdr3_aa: CASSLQYSETQYF
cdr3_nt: TGTGCCAGCAGCCTACAGTATTCGGAGACCCAGTACTTC

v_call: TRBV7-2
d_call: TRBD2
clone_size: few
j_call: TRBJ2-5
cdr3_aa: CASSPRTSDQETQYF
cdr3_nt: TGTGCCAGCAGCCCCAGGACTAGCGACCAAGAGACCCAGTACTTC

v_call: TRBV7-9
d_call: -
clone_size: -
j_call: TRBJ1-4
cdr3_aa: CASSSNRRGNEKLFF
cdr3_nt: TGTGCCAGCAGCTCGAACAGGCGGGGTAATGAAAAACTGTTTTTT

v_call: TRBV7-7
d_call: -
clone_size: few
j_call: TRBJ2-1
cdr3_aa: CASSPWPQTAYNEQFF
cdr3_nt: TGTGCCAGCAGCCCCTGGCCTCAGACAGCTTACAATGAGCAGTTCTTC

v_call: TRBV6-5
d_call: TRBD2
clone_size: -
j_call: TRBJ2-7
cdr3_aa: CASSYSTGGGYEQYF
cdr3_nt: TGTGCCAGCAGTTACTCGACGGGAGGGGGGTACGAGCAGTACTTC

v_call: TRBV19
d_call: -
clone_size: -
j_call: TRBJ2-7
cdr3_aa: CASSKGTAYEQYF
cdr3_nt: TGTGCCAGTAGTAAAGGGACTGCCTACGAGCAGTACTTC

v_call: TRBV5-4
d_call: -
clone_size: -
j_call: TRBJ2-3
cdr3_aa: CASSEDSKDTQYF
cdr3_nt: TGTGCCAGCAGCGAAGACAGTAAAGATACGCAGTATTTT

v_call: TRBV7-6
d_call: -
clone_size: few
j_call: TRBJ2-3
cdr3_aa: CASSPTGGGLIDTQYF
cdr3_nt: TGTGCCAGCAGCCCCACAGGGGGGGGGCTGATAGATACGCAGTATTTT

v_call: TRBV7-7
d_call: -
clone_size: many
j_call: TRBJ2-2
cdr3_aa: CASSRQDGELFF
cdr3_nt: TGTGCCAGCAGCCGACAGGACGGGGAGCTGTTTTTT

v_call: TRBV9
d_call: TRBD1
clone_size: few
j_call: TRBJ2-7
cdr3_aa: CASSPQTGFQYEQYF
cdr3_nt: TGTGCCAGCAGCCCCCAGACAGGGTTTCAATACGAGCAGTACTTC

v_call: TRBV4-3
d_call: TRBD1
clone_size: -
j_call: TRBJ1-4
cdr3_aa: CASSQDPRGQTNEKLFF
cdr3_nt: TGCGCCAGCAGCCAAGACCCCAGGGGGCAAACTAATGAAAAACTGTTTTTT

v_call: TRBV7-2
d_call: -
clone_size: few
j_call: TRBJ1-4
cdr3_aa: CASSLVPNEKLFF
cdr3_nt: TGTGCCAGCAGCCTCGTCCCTAATGAAAAACTGTTTTTT

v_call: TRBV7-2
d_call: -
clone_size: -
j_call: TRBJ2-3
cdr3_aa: CASSLTGSDTQYF
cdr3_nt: TGTGCCAGCAGCTTAACAGGGTCCGATACGCAGTATTTT

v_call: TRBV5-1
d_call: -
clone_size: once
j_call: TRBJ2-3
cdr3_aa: CASSLGQNPDTQYF
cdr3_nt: TGCGCCAGCAGCTTAGGACAGAACCCAGATACGCAGTATTTT

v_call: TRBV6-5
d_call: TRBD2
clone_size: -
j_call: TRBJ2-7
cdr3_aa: CASSRSGRASSEQYF
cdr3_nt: TGTGCCAGCAGTCGAAGCGGGAGGGCCTCTAGCGAGCAGTACTTC

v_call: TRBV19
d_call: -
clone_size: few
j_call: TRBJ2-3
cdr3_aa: CASSIRGDTQYF
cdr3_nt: TGTGCCAGTAGTATAAGGGGTGATACGCAGTATTTT

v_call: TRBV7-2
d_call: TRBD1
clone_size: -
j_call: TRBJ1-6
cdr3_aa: CASSLASGTGVSPLHF
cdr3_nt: TGTGCCAGCAGCTTAGCTTCTGGGACAGGGGTGTCACCCCTCCACTTT

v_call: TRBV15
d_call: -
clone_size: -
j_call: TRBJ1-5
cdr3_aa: CATSRDGGQAINQPQHF
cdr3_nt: TGTGCCACCAGCAGAGATGGGGGCCAGGCGATCAATCAGCCCCAGCATTTT

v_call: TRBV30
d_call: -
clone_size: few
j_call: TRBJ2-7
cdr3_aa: CAWSRDIYEQYF
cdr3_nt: TGTGCCTGGAGTCGGGATATCTACGAGCAGTACTTC

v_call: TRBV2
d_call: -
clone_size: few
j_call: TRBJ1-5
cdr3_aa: CASSYLSGGGPQHF
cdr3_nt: TGTGCCAGCAGCTACCTGAGCGGGGGTGGTCCCCAGCATTTT

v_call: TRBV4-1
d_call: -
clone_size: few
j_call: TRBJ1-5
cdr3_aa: CASSHDRDQPQHF
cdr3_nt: TGCGCCAGCAGCCACGACAGAGATCAGCCCCAGCATTTT

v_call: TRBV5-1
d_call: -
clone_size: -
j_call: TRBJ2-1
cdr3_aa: CASSFGGGTSTVF
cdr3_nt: -

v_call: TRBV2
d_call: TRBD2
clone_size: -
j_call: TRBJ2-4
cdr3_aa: CASRGVAGGPSKNIQYF
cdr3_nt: TGTGCCAGCAGGGGGGTAGCGGGAGGCCCGAGCAAAAACATTCAGTACTTC

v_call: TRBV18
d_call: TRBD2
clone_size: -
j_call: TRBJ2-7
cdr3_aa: CASSSLAGGGSEQYF
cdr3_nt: TGTGCCAGCTCATCACTAGCGGGAGGTGGCTCCGAGCAGTACTTC

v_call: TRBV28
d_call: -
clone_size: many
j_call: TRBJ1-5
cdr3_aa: CASISVGNQPQHF
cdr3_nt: TGTGCCAGCATCTCAGTGGGCAATCAGCCCCAGCATTTT

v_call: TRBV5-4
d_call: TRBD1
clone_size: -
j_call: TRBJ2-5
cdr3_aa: CASRGTLGQGARETQYF
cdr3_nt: TGTGCCAGCAGAGGCACCCTTGGACAGGGGGCGCGAGAGACCCAGTACTTC

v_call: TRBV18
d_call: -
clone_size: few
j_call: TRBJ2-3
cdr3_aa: CASSPTGPNTDTQYF
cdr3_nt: TGTGCCAGCTCACCCACAGGACCTAACACAGATACGCAGTATTTT

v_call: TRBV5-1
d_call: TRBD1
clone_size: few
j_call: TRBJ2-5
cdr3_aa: CASSFRTGTQETQYF
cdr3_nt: TGCGCCAGCAGCTTCAGGACAGGGACGCAAGAGACCCAGTACTTC

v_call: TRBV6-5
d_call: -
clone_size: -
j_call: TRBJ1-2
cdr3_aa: CASSTQVNYGYTF
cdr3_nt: TGTGCCAGCAGCACACAGGTTAACTATGGCTACACCTTC

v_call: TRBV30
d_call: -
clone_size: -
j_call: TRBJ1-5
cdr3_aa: CAWSAGRNQPQHF
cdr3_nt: TGTGCCTGGAGCGCAGGGCGCAATCAGCCCCAGCATTTT

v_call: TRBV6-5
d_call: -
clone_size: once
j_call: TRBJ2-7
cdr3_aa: CASSRDGQSYEQYF
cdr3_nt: TGTGCCAGCAGCCGTGACGGACAGTCCTACGAGCAGTACTTC

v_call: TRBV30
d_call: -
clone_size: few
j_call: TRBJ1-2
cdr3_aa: CAWRRDLAGGYTF
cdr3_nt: TGTGCCTGGAGGAGGGATTTAGCGGGCGGCTACACCTTC

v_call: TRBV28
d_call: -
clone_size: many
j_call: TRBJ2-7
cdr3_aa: CASSLPLGEQYF
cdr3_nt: TGTGCCAGCAGTTTGCCCCTCGGCGAGCAGTACTTC

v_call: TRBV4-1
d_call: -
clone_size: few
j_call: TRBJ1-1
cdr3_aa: CASSLRGDRNTEAFF
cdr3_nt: TGCGCCAGCAGCCTAAGGGGCGATCGGAACACTGAAGCTTTCTTT

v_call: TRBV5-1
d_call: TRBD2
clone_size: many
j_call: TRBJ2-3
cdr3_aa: CASSGRTSGGDTQYF
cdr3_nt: TGCGCCAGCAGCGGGAGAACTAGCGGGGGAGATACGCAGTATTTT

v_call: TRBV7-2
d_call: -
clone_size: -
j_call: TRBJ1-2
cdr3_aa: CASSLNRDYGYTF
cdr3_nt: TGTGCCAGCAGCCTTAACAGGGACTATGGCTACACCTTC

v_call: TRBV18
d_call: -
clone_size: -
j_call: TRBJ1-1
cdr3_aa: CASSPVTGLRDEAFF
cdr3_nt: TGTGCCAGCTCACCAGTGACGGGACTGCGTGATGAAGCTTTCTTT

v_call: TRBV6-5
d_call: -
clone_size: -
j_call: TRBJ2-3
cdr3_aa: CASSYGFAGTQYF
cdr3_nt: TGTGCCAGCAGTTACGGATTCGCGGGAACGCAGTATTTT

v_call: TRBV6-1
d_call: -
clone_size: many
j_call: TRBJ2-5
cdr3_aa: CASSERYFQETQYF
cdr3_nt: TGTGCCAGCAGTGAACGGTACTTCCAAGAGACCCAGTACTTC

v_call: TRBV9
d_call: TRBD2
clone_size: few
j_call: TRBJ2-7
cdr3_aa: CASSGGGAGTYEQYF
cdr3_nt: TGTGCCAGCAGCGGCGGGGGAGCGGGGACGTACGAGCAGTACTTC

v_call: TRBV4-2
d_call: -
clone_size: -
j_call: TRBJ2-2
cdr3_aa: CASSPDTGELFF
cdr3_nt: TGTGCCAGCAGCCCAGACACCGGGGAGCTGTTTTTT